The rows below give T cell receptor beta chains drawn from one sample of a study of shared clonotypes between healthy human individuals. Sequencing was performed with immunoSEQ multiplex PCR; in TCRdb, only in-frame clones are kept and a portion is missing. Counted here are some 2,000,000 clones, about 94% occurring once; the ten biggest clones make up 0.1% to 0.15%. The specimen was naive CD4+ T cells sorted from blood. Receptor source: a man younger than 35 in good health. The CDR3 runs from the conserved cysteine through the conserved F or W. Fields, in order: clone size, V gene, J gene, D gene, CDR3 protein, CDR3 DNA. The D gene is left open where the match is weak. Size tells how often a clone was seen (once, few, many) or the class of an expanded clone, and some rows leave it out.

-	TRBV5-4	TRBJ2-1	-	CASSWSGAEQFF	TGTGCCAGCAGCTGGTCGGGGGCTGAGCAGTTCTTC
-	TRBV5-1	TRBJ2-7	TRBD1	CASSNRDRGSYEQYF	TGCGCCAGCAGCAACCGGGACAGAGGTTCCTACGAGCAGTACTTC
-	TRBV27	TRBJ1-5	-	CASQLKGMWDYSNQPQHF	TGTGCCAGTCAATTGAAGGGGATGTGGGACTATAGCAATCAGCCCCAGCATTTT
-	TRBV10-3	TRBJ2-7	-	CAISESPYEQYF	TGTGCCATCAGTGAAAGCCCCTACGAGCAGTACTTC
-	TRBV6-1	TRBJ1-2	-	CASIEGTVNYGYTF	TGTGCCAGCATCGAGGGCACGGTTAACTATGGCTACACCTTC
once	TRBV10-3	TRBJ2-7	-	CAISSPSRETYYEQYF	TGTGCCATCAGTTCACCCTCCCGAGAGACATACTACGAGCAGTACTTC
-	TRBV19	TRBJ2-7	TRBD2	CASSMTGGGSYEQYF	TGTGCCAGTAGTATGACGGGAGGAGGCTCCTACGAGCAGTACTTC
-	TRBV4-1	TRBJ2-5	-	CASSQVVVETQYF	TGCGCCAGCAGCCAAGTAGTAGTAGAGACCCAGTACTTC
-	TRBV5-4	TRBJ1-4	TRBD1	CASSLSLGQDEKLFF	TGTGCCAGCAGCTTGTCCCTGGGACAGGATGAAAAACTGTTTTTT
-	TRBV18	TRBJ2-7	-	CASSPSASSWQYF	TGTGCCAGCTCACCATCGGCTAGCAGCTGGCAGTACTTC
-	TRBV7-2	TRBJ1-2	-	CASSLDWNGGLVYGYTF	TGTGCCAGCAGCTTAGATTGGAACGGGGGGCTTGTATATGGCTACACCTTC
-	TRBV19	TRBJ2-7	TRBD2	CASSWVSAGAREQYF	TGTGCCAGTAGTTGGGTCTCGGCGGGAGCTCGCGAGCAGTACTTC
-	TRBV25-1	TRBJ2-7	-	CASTGGPQEQYF	TGTGCCAGCACTGGAGGGCCGCAAGAGCAGTACTTC
-	TRBV15	TRBJ2-4	-	CATSRDQGATAKNIQYF	TGTGCCACCAGCAGAGATCAGGGCGCGACGGCCAAAAACATTCAGTACTTC
-	TRBV5-1	TRBJ2-7	TRBD1	CASSLTGQGFGEQYF	TGCGCCAGCAGCTTGACTGGACAGGGGTTTGGCGAGCAGTACTTC
-	TRBV30	TRBJ1-5	-	CAWSMPGNQPQHF	TGTGCCTGGAGTATGCCGGGGAATCAGCCCCAGCATTTT
-	TRBV5-4	TRBJ1-1	-	CASSPSLGERNEAFF	TGTGCCAGCAGCCCCTCTTTGGGCGAGCGGAATGAAGCTTTCTTT
-	TRBV29-1	TRBJ1-2	-	CSVERAPGASGYTF	TGCAGCGTTGAAAGGGCTCCAGGGGCGAGTGGCTACACCTTC
-	TRBV7-9	TRBJ2-5	-	CASSWGGTQETQYF	TGTGCCAGCAGCTGGGGCGGAACCCAAGAGACCCAGTACTTC
-	TRBV10-2	TRBJ1-4	-	CASSGQGTANEKLFF	TGCGCCAGCAGTGGCCAGGGGACGGCTAATGAAAAACTGTTTTTT
-	TRBV12-5	TRBJ2-7	TRBD2	CASGFRRSGTSYEQYF	TGTGCTAGTGGTTTTCGACGAAGCGGGACCTCCTACGAGCAGTACTTC
-	TRBV7-8	TRBJ2-3	-	CASSLEPSVSTDTQYF	TGTGCCAGCAGCTTAGAGCCTAGCGTTAGCACAGATACGCAGTATTTT
-	TRBV19	TRBJ2-7	-	CASSHLGTYEQYF	TGTGCCAGTAGTCACCTAGGGACCTACGAGCAGTACTTC
-	TRBV12-5	TRBJ2-3	-	CASGPAGPDTQYF	TGTGCTAGTGGTCCCGCTGGCCCAGATACGCAGTATTTT